Included here is one TCR beta chain sequence, with context. Its specificity is unknown. In germline, CDR1 is SGHTA, CDR2 FQGNSA. The CDR3 runs 15 residues. Trimming cost V 5 bases and J 3 bases, with 16 bases left between them. The sample is drawn from a study of graft-versus-host responses after intestinal transplantation. Overall study: Anti-thymocyte globulin served as induction for all recipients, who then took tacrolimus and steroids for three to four years.

General study points: GvH clonotypes were identified within recipient marrow, with a subset emerging first in ileum or blood. The study found high graft-versus-host to host-versus-graft clonal ratios in allografts of patients with graft-donor T cell macrochimerism.

The protocol was immunoSEQ multiplex PCR, while the TCRdb copy is restricted to in-frame clones and leaves out a portion. The profile shows tens of thousands of clones, more than 75% of them singletons. This sequence joins TRBV7-2 and TRBJ1-1; D remains unclear. The receptor's source is a human patient who received an intestinal transplant, so some T cells may come from the graft donor. The specimen comprised PBMCs, sampled about 120 days after intestinal transplantation. In nucleotides, the CDR3 is TGTGCCAGCAGCCGACGCACTAAGGACTACACTGAAGCTTTCTTT. This gives the protein CASSRRTKDYTEAFF.